This T cell receptor (beta chain) derives from a study of shared clonotypes between healthy human individuals. Generated by immunoSEQ multiplex PCR, the TCRdb table keeps only in-frame clones and is missing some. This table holds roughly 500,000 clones, less than 96% found once. The TCR originated in a woman between 25 and 40 years old in good health. Sequenced sample: naive CD4+ T cells sorted from blood. As to subset: CD45RA+ positively selected.

In nucleotides, the CDR3 is TGTGCCAGCAGACTGACTAGCGCCGTCACAGATACGCAGTATTTT. Encoded protein: CASRLTSAVTDTQYF. The chain uses TRBV6-1 and TRBJ2-3; 8 bases align to TRBD2. Trimming removed 6 bases from V and 2 bases from J; junction bases left unmatched: 7. The CDR3 extends over 15 amino acids. Germline CDR1 MNHNS, CDR2 SASEGT.